The 23 T cell receptor beta chains below come from one sample, sequenced in a study of shared clonotypes between healthy human individuals. The table came from immunoSEQ multiplex PCR; TCRdb's copy has only in-frame clones and leaves some out. The repertoire holds under 750,000 clones, with approximately 72% as singletons. Sequenced: memory CD4+ T cells sorted from blood. Subset here: CD45RA-negative fraction. The receptors were sampled from a woman in her twenties or thirties in good health.

As to this clone: This same CDR3 is encoded by further DNA sequences in the sample. The CDR3: CASSQRGHSTDTQYF. DNA of the CDR3: TGTGCCAGCAGCCAAAGGGGTCATAGCACAGATACGCAGTATTTT. The V gene is TRBV14, the J gene TRBJ2-3; D might be TRBD1 (5 bases). The CDR3 totals 15 residues. The germline CDR1 and CDR2 sequences are SGHDN and FVKESK. The V end was cut by 2 bases, the J end by 0 bases, with 9 bases between.

The rearrangement joins TRBV7-2 to TRBJ2-3, with D perhaps assigned TRBD1 or TRBD2 (7 bases each). CDR3 length equals 15 residues. Germline V gene data show CDR1 as SGHTA and CDR2 as FQGNSA. V lost 8 bases to trimming and J lost 4 bases, with 19 bases between them. DNA of the CDR3: TGTGCCAGCTGCCTCAGGGGGGGTGTCGCAGATACGCAGTATTTT. Translated, it gives CASCLRGGVADTQYF.

This chain links TRBV5-4 with TRBJ2-1; TRBD1 matches 9 bases. Germline CDR1 and CDR2: SGHNT and YYREEE (reference sequence). The length of the CDR3 is 15 residues. The V gene end was trimmed by 1 base and the J gene end by 7 bases; junction bases not matched to a gene: 6. The CDR3 here is CASSLWDRASNEQFF. The CDR3 DNA is TGTGCCAGCAGCTTGTGGGACAGGGCTTCGAATGAGCAGTTCTTC. The full variable domain, with the rest looked up from reference TRBV5-4 and TRBJ2-1, is ETGVTQSPTHLIKTRGQQVTLRCSSQSGHNTVSWYQQALGQGPQFIFQYYREEENGRGNFPPRFSGLQFPNYSSELNVNALELDDSALYLCASSLWDRASNEQFFGPGTRLTVL.

The rearrangement joins TRBV2 to TRBJ2-3; 14 nucleotides line up with TRBD2. The CDR3 length is 15 residues. The J segment lost 3 bases and the V segment lost 10 bases, leaving 6 bases of the junction unmatched. Germline V gene sequence: CDR1 SNHLY, CDR2 FYNNEI. In nucleotides, the CDR3 is TGTGCCATCAGAGGGACTAGCGGGAGAACAGATACGCAGTATTTT. Protein product: CAIRGTSGRTDTQYF.

The chain combines TRBV5-1 with TRBJ1-1, with D uncertain. The CDR3 totals 15 residues. V lost 4 bases, J lost 0 bases, and 13 bases lay in between. Germline loops: CDR1 SGHRS, CDR2 YFSETQ. DNA of the CDR3: TGCGCCAGCAGCGCCAGAAATACTATGAACACTGAAGCTTTCTTT. Translated, it gives CASSARNTMNTEAFF.

This clone was seen more than once but under ten times. The chain joins TRBV19 to TRBJ2-7, with 10 positions matching TRBD1. CDR1 is LNHDA and CDR2 is SQIVND in the germline V gene (reference sequence). This CDR3 is built from 15 residues. The trim removed 5 bases at V and 2 bases at J, leaving 6 bases unmatched. The CDR3 loop reads CASSPSGTGAYEQYF. CDR3 DNA: TGTGCCAGTAGTCCCTCCGGGACAGGGGCCTACGAGCAGTACTTC.

The chain joins TRBV12-5 to TRBJ1-1, with 7 bases identical to TRBD1. This CDR3 has 12 amino acids. The germline gives CDR1 LGHNT, CDR2 FRNRAP. J gave up 7 bases and V 6 bases, and 5 bases lay outside the gene matches. CDR3 coding DNA: TGTGCTAGTGGACGGGACAGCTATGAAGCTTTCTTT. The encoded protein is CASGRDSYEAFF. The full variable domain, with the rest looked up from reference TRBV12-5 and TRBJ1-1, is DARVTQTPRHKVTEMGQEVTMRCQPILGHNTVFWYRQTMMQGLELLAYFRNRAPLDDSGMPKDRFSAEMPDATLATLKIQPSEPRDSAVYFCASGRDSYEAFFGQGTRLTVV.

This chain joins TRBV10-2 and TRBJ2-3, with D perhaps matching TRBD1 or TRBD2 (5 bases each). The germline V gene has CDR1 WSHSY and CDR2 SAAADI. CDR3 length: 12 amino acids. Deletions cut 8 bases from V and 6 bases from J, with 12 bases between. The DNA for the CDR3 is TGCGCCAGCTGGGACCAGCGCGATACGCAGTATTTT. It translates to CASWDQRDTQYF.

The genes are TRBV4-1 and TRBJ2-1; perhaps TRBD2 as D (6 bases). Germline lookup yields CDR1 MGHRA and CDR2 YSYEKL. The CDR3 covers 15 residues. Trimming pared 3 bases from V and 6 bases from J, leaving 15 bases between. CDR3 sequence: CASSQPGVPPNEQFF. The DNA for the CDR3 is TGCGCCAGCAGCCAGCCGGGGGTCCCCCCCAATGAGCAGTTCTTC.

The chain is built from TRBV9 and TRBJ1-3; D not resolved. Germline CDR1 is SGDLS and CDR2 is YYNGEE. The CDR3 sequence is 16 residues long. Deletions cut 0 bases from V and 2 bases from J, with 12 bases between. DNA for the CDR3: TGTGCCAGCAGCGTAGTGACTGACCCACCTGGAAACACCATATATTTT. Its protein product is CASSVVTDPPGNTIYF.

Written as DNA, the CDR3 is TGTGCCAGCCCCCTTAGCACCGGGGAGCTGTTTTTT. Encoded protein: CASPLSTGELFF. This rearrangement joins TRBV18 to TRBJ2-2; no firm D call. V lost 8 bases and J lost 4, with 8 bases in between. From germline, CDR1 is KGHSH and CDR2 LQKENI. The CDR3 is made up of 12 amino acids.

The CDR3: CASSVRQAGGEQYF. CDR3 coding DNA: TGTGCCAGCAGCGTTAGGCAGGCAGGGGGCGAGCAGTACTTC. The chain carries TRBV9 and TRBJ2-7; 7 bases map to TRBD1. The J segment lost 6 bases and the V segment lost 2 bases, leaving 8 bases of the junction unmatched. The length of the CDR3 is 14 residues. Germline values: CDR1 SGDLS, CDR2 YYNGEE.

The genes are TRBV11-2 and TRBJ2-3; TRBD2 might be the D (7 bases). Deletions cut 4 bases from V and 5 bases from J, with 10 bases between. The CDR3 covers 13 residues. CDR1 and CDR2 (germline): SGHAT, FQNNGV. The DNA of the CDR3 is TGTGCCAGCAGCTACAGGGAGGGAGATACGCAGTATTTT. Translated: CASSYREGDTQYF.

The chain carries TRBV13 and TRBJ2-2, with a weak D call TRBD2 (5 bases). The germline V gene has CDR1 PRHDT and CDR2 FYEKMQ (reference sequence). Trimming removed 5 bases at V and 9 bases at J, with 16 bases between. The CDR3 runs to 14 residues. DNA of the CDR3: TGTGCCAGCAGCCCGTACTCGGGGTTCCGGGAGCTGTTTTTT. As protein: CASSPYSGFRELFF.

V and J are TRBV6-1 and TRBJ1-1; D not resolved. Germline V gives CDR1 MNHNS, CDR2 SASEGT. V lost 1 base, J lost 2 bases, and 11 bases lay in between. The CDR3 length is 15 residues. CDR3 in amino acids: CASSEEEVSNTEAFF. The CDR3 bases are TGTGCCAGCAGTGAAGAGGAGGTATCAAACACTGAAGCTTTCTTT.

V is TRBV2 and J is TRBJ1-1; D is possibly TRBD1 (6 bases). The germline V gene encodes CDR1 SNHLY and CDR2 FYNNEI. The V and J ends lost 8 bases and 4 bases respectively, with 17 bases between them. The CDR3 is 14 amino acids. The chain's CDR3 is CASEVTGMATEAFF. In nucleotides, the CDR3 is TGTGCCAGCGAAGTAACAGGGATGGCCACTGAAGCTTTCTTT.

The rearrangement links TRBV30 to TRBJ1-1; 7 nucleotides match TRBD1. The germline gives CDR1 GTSNPN, CDR2 SVGIG (reference sequence). The ends lost 2 bases at V and 5 bases at J; junction bases unmatched: 11. The CDR3 is made up of 15 amino acids. CDR3 coding DNA: TGTGCCTGGAGTCCGCAGACAGGGAGCAAAACTGAAGCTTTCTTT. Protein: CAWSPQTGSKTEAFF.

The rearrangement links TRBV23-1 to TRBJ2-7, with 8 bases that match TRBD1. TRBV23-1 is noted as an ORF with a role that remains uncertain. J lost 2 bases, V lost 0 bases, and 3 bases had no gene match. The CDR3 is 15 amino acids. CDR3 residues: CASSQSSGGTYEQYF. The CDR3 region has the DNA TGCGCCAGCAGTCAATCCTCAGGGGGCACCTACGAGCAGTACTTC.

This clone was observed a handful of times. The chain links TRBV6-1 to TRBJ2-1, with 10 bases aligning to TRBD2. The trim removed 6 bases at V and 4 bases at J, leaving 3 bases unmatched. Germline V gene data show CDR1 as MNHNS and CDR2 as SASEGT. The CDR3 extends over 14 amino acids. The CDR3 spells CASRTSGPYNEQFF. The CDR3 DNA reads as TGTGCCAGCAGGACTAGCGGGCCTTACAATGAGCAGTTCTTC.

V is TRBV2 and J is TRBJ1-1; TRBD1 is a possible D gene (6 bases). The CDR3 spans 15 residues. Trimming removed 8 bases from V and 3 bases from J, with 19 bases in between. CDR1 is SNHLY and CDR2 is FYNNEI in the germline V gene. The CDR3 is CASGRGEITDTEAFF. CDR3 sequence (DNA): TGTGCCAGCGGGAGGGGGGAGATTACAGACACTGAAGCTTTCTTT.

V and J are TRBV28 and TRBJ2-7; 12 bases agree with TRBD2. After removal of 6 bases from V and 5 bases from J, the junction contained 5 bases not matched to a gene. The CDR3 has 14 residues. Germline V gene sequence: CDR1 MDHEN, CDR2 SYDVKM. CDR3 in DNA: TGTGCCAGCAGCACGACTAGCGGGAGTAACGAGCAGTACTTC. This encodes CASSTTSGSNEQYF.

The chain has TRBV4-1 and TRBJ2-5, with a possible D match to TRBD1 (5 bases). The germline V gene encodes CDR1 MGHRA and CDR2 YSYEKL. The CDR3 has 16 residues. V dropped 1 base and J dropped 0 bases, with 12 bases sitting between them. CDR3 in amino acids: CASSQAPGQNQETQYF. CDR3 nucleotides: TGCGCCAGCAGCCAAGCGCCCGGACAAAACCAAGAGACCCAGTACTTC.

The rearrangement links TRBV19 to TRBJ2-3; 12 bases line up with TRBD2. CDR1 LNHDA and CDR2 SQIVND come from the germline V gene (reference sequence). The CDR3 is made up of 14 amino acids. The V and J ends lost 7 bases and 5 bases, in that order; junction bases with no gene match: 4. In DNA, the CDR3 is TGTGCCAGTACCTCACTAGCGGGAGGAGATACGCAGTATTTT. This sequence encodes CASTSLAGGDTQYF.